This record looks at one T cell receptor beta chain sequence and its context. The V and J ends lost 0 bases and 5 bases, in that order; junction bases with no gene match: 6. The length of the CDR3 is 15 residues. Germline-derived CDR1 and CDR2 are LNHNV and YYDKDF (reference sequence). TCRdb's copy holds only in-frame clones and misses some; the assay was immunoSEQ multiplex PCR. This sample yields around 15,000 clones, of which around nine tenths are seen a single time; approximately 4.2% belongs to the top ten. These data are taken from a study of blood T cell repertoires in COVID-19. For the study at large: Samples representing acute and convalescent COVID-19 were sourced from the United States, Italy and Spain.

This TCR was sampled from a man aged 55 to 70 with active COVID-19. The V gene is TRBV15, the J gene TRBJ1-1, with TRBD1 matching 7 bases. Sequencing was performed on peripheral blood. CDR3 loop: CATSRERGLGTEAFF. In DNA, the CDR3 is TGTGCCACCAGCAGAGAGAGGGGGCTGGGGACTGAAGCTTTCTTT.